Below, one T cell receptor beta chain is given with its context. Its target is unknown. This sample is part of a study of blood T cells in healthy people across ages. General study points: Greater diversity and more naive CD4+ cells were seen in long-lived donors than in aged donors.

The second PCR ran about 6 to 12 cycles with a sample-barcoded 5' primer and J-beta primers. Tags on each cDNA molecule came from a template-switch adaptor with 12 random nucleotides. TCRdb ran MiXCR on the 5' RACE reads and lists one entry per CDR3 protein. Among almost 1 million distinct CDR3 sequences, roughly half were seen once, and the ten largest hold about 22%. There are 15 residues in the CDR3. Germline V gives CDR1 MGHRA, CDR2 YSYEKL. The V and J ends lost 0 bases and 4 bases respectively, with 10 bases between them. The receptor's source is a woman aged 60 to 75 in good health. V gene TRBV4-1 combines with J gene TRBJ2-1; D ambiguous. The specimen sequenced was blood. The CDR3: CASSQDRWPYNEQFF. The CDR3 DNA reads TGCGCCAGCAGCCAAGATAGATGGCCTTACAATGAGCAGTTCTTC.